The 25 T cell receptor beta chains reported below all come from one sample, sequenced in a study of cytomegalovirus exposure and HLA in healthy donors listed by TCRdb under 2017. Library prep was done by the immunoSEQ multiplex PCR assay. For the multiplex PCR, a mixture combining 60 forward primers for TCR Vbeta segments and 13 reverse primers for TCR Jbeta segments was used. What TCRdb holds here is the immuneACCESS table cut down to in-frame rearrangements. Part of the clones is not present; checked against another copy, under half of the missing clones reflect an unresolved V gene, and the others are unexplained. The sample table contains about 200,000 clones; only one count was recorded for about 88% of them. The ten largest clonotypes hold around 0.3% of the sample. Sample: PBMCs. Source of these receptors: a young woman in good health and CMV-seronegative.

This chain joins TRBV2 and TRBJ1-5; TRBD1 agrees at 7 bases. The CDR3 runs 16 residues. Germline values: CDR1 SNHLY, CDR2 FYNNEI. The junction had 16 bases not matched to a gene; V was cut back by 6 bases and J by 8 bases. The CDR3 DNA sequence: TGTGCCAGCAGACCCTTCGGGACAGCTCTTTCTGAGCCCCAGCATTTT. This sequence encodes CASRPFGTALSEPQHF.

The chain links TRBV18 to TRBJ1-3; D unclear. The length of the CDR3 is 15 residues. The ends were cut back, 6 bases at V and 0 bases at J, with 12 bases in the middle. Germline lookup yields CDR1 KGHSH and CDR2 LQKENI. DNA for the CDR3: TGTGCCAGCTCTCCATCCGGGGTCTCTGGAAACACCATATATTTT. Its protein product is CASSPSGVSGNTIYF. Full variable domain (outside the CDR3, taken from reference TRBV18 and TRBJ1-3): NAGVMQNPRHLVRRRGQEARLRCSPMKGHSHVYWYRQLPEEGLKFMVYLQKENIIDESGMPKERFSAEFPKEGPSILRIQQVVRGDSAAYFCASSPSGVSGNTIYFGEGSWLTVV.

This chain connects TRBV11-2 to TRBJ2-5; 10 nucleotides agree with TRBD2. This CDR3 has 16 residues. V was clipped by 4 bases and J by 1 base; unmatched bases: 6. CDR1 and CDR2 from the germline V gene are SGHAT and FQNNGV. CDR3 amino acids: CASSSPGTSVQETQYF. CDR3 DNA: TGTGCCAGCAGCTCGCCTGGGACTAGCGTCCAAGAGACCCAGTACTTC.

The chain couples TRBV19 to TRBJ1-1; TRBD1 agrees at 11 bases. The CDR3 is 15 amino acids. In germline, CDR1 is LNHDA, CDR2 SQIVND (reference sequence). V shed 5 bases and J 6 bases; nucleotides not matched to a gene: 8. The CDR3 DNA follows: TGTGCCAGTAGTTCCCAGGACAGGGGGCTGTCTGAAGCTTTCTTT. This codes for CASSSQDRGLSEAFF.

The rearrangement uses TRBV7-6 and TRBJ2-3; TRBD2 might be the D (5 bases). CDR1 and CDR2 (germline): SGHVS, FNYEAQ. This CDR3 is 16 amino acids long. Trimming removed 0 bases from V and 0 bases from J, with 10 bases in between. The CDR3 nucleotides read TGTGCCAGCAGCTTAGCGGAGGCGAGGAGCACAGATACGCAGTATTTT. It specifies CASSLAEARSTDTQYF.

The J gene is TRBJ2-1, the V gene TRBV5-1; 7 bases match TRBD1. In germline, CDR1 is SGHRS, CDR2 YFSETQ. The CDR3 spans 15 residues. J was trimmed by 3 bases and V by 0 bases; bases with no gene match: 3. CDR3 loop: CASSLGDSLYNEQFF. Here the CDR3 DNA reads TGCGCCAGCAGCTTGGGGGACAGTCTCTACAATGAGCAGTTCTTC.

The chain is built from TRBV18 and TRBJ1-2; D not certain. Trimming removed 3 bases from V and 2 bases from J, with 7 bases in between. Germline assignment: CDR1 KGHSH and CDR2 LQKENI. The CDR3 is made up of 13 amino acids. CDR3 bases: TGTGCCAGCTCACCTACCCAGAACTATGGCTACACCTTC. It yields the protein CASSPTQNYGYTF.

This clone has a handful of counts. V usage is TRBV6-1 and J usage is TRBJ1-2; D is undetermined. Deletions cut 4 bases from V and 4 bases from J, with 10 bases between. CDR3 length: 13 amino acids. Germline CDR1 reads MNHNS; CDR2 reads SASEGT. The CDR3 sequence: CASSARLAYGYTF. The CDR3 DNA reads as TGTGCCAGCAGTGCCAGGTTGGCCTATGGCTACACCTTC.

The rearrangement joins TRBV28 to TRBJ1-5, with a weak D call TRBD1 (6 bases). The V and J ends lost 5 bases and 3 bases respectively, with 11 bases between them. The CDR3 loop spans 14 amino acids. Looked up from germline, CDR1 is MDHEN and CDR2 is SYDVKM. The DNA of the CDR3 is TGTGCCAGCAGTCGCACAGGGAACAATCAGCCCCAGCATTTT. Translation gives CASSRTGNNQPQHF. The full variable domain, completed using reference TRBV28 and TRBJ1-5, is DVKVTQSSRYLVKRTGEKVFLECVQDMDHENMFWYRQDPGLGLRLIYFSYDVKMKEKGDIPEGYSVSREKKERFSLILESASTNQTSMYLCASSRTGNNQPQHFGDGTRLSIL.

V is TRBV13 and J is TRBJ1-2, with D maybe TRBD1 (6 bases). Germline lookup yields CDR1 PRHDT and CDR2 FYEKMQ (reference sequence). The CDR3 has 14 residues. Trimming pared 3 bases from V and 5 bases from J, leaving 13 bases between. DNA of the CDR3: TGTGCCAGCAGCTTTGAGGGGGTGGGTTATGGCTACACCTTC. Encoded protein: CASSFEGVGYGYTF.

The chain uses TRBV11-3 and TRBJ2-1; TRBD2 is a possible D gene (6 bases). Germline-derived CDR1 and CDR2 are SGHNT and YENEEA. The V and J ends lost 5 bases and 4 bases respectively, with 12 bases between them. The CDR3 contains 14 residues. The CDR3 nucleotides are TGTGCCAGCAGCCGTCGGGGAGGATACAATGAGCAGTTCTTC. Its protein product is CASSRRGGYNEQFF.

The V and J genes are TRBV27 and TRBJ2-7, with D tentatively TRBD1 (6 bases). The germline V and J ends were trimmed by 6 bases and 2 bases, with 11 bases remaining between them. The CDR3 spans 13 residues. Germline CDR1 MNHEY, CDR2 SMNVEV (reference sequence). This chain's CDR3 is CASSPTGAYEQYF. In DNA, the CDR3 is TGTGCCAGCAGCCCGACAGGAGCCTACGAGCAGTACTTC.

The chain carries TRBV29-1 and TRBJ2-5; the D is unclear. Trimming cost V 4 bases and J 2 bases, with 8 bases left between them. CDR3 length equals 12 residues. Germline CDR1 and CDR2: SQVTM and ANQGSEA. Here the CDR3 reads CSVGLDQETQYF. CDR3 sequence (DNA): TGCAGCGTTGGACTGGATCAAGAGACCCAGTACTTC.

This rearrangement joins TRBV11-3 to TRBJ2-1; possibly TRBD2 for D (6 bases). The CDR3 has 20 residues. V lost 1 base and J lost 2, with 24 bases in between. In germline, CDR1 is SGHNT, CDR2 YENEEA. The CDR3 protein is CASSLATTRAGLSPYNEQFF. The CDR3 DNA follows: TGTGCCAGCAGCTTAGCCACGACTAGGGCTGGGCTTAGCCCCTACAATGAGCAGTTCTTC.

This clone was counted only a few times. The chain couples TRBV15 to TRBJ2-5; possibly TRBD2 for D (6 bases). With 3 bases removed from V and 3 bases from J, the gap between germline ends came to 8 bases. There are 13 residues in the CDR3. Germline CDR1 reads LNHNV; CDR2 reads YYDKDF (reference sequence). This chain's CDR3 is CATSRDYKETQYF. DNA for the CDR3: TGTGCCACCAGCAGGGACTATAAAGAGACCCAGTACTTC.

This chain connects TRBV6-6 to TRBJ2-1, with 7 nucleotides matching TRBD1. V was clipped by 8 bases and J by 2 bases; unmatched bases: 6. Germline values: CDR1 MNHNY, CDR2 SVGAGI (reference sequence). This CDR3 region has 14 residues. CDR3: CASGTGTAYNEQFF. The CDR3 coding sequence is TGTGCCAGCGGCACCGGGACAGCCTACAATGAGCAGTTCTTC.

This sequence joins TRBV5-1 and TRBJ2-1, with TRBD2 matching 9 bases. The trim removed 0 bases at V and 8 bases at J, leaving 18 bases unmatched. Germline V gene lookup returns CDR1 SGHRS and CDR2 YFSETQ. The CDR3 runs 19 residues. This chain's CDR3 is CASSLDGTSLFSLDYEQFF. CDR3 sequence (DNA): TGCGCCAGCAGCTTGGATGGGACTAGCCTATTCTCATTGGACTATGAGCAGTTCTTC.

The gene calls are TRBV25-1 and TRBJ2-7, with D hard to call. Trimming left V 1 base short and J 2 bases short, with 6 bases between. The germline gives CDR1 MGHDK, CDR2 SYGVNS. The CDR3 length is 13 residues. CDR3 sequence: CASSESGPYEQYF. DNA for the CDR3: TGTGCCAGCAGTGAATCTGGCCCCTACGAGCAGTACTTC.

J is TRBJ1-5 and V is TRBV27; the D gene is possibly TRBD1 (5 bases). Trimming removed 2 bases from V and 3 bases from J, with 8 bases in between. Germline CDR1 reads MNHEY; CDR2 reads SMNVEV (reference sequence). CDR3 length equals 14 residues. CDR3 region: CASSLAGANQPQHF. In nucleotides, the CDR3 is TGTGCCAGCAGTTTAGCTGGGGCCAATCAGCCCCAGCATTTT.

This sequence joins TRBV5-1 and TRBJ2-7; 9 bases fit TRBD1. Per germline, CDR1 SGHRS and CDR2 YFSETQ. Germline trimming cut 0 bases from V and 3 bases from J; bases unmatched to any gene: 4. The CDR3 length is 15 residues. The CDR3 loop reads CASSLDRGLGYEQYF. The CDR3 DNA sequence: TGCGCCAGCAGCTTGGACAGGGGGCTTGGCTACGAGCAGTACTTC.

The chain combines TRBV7-6 with TRBJ2-7; D perhaps matches TRBD1 (6 bases). The length of the CDR3 is 13 residues. Germline loops: CDR1 SGHVS, CDR2 FNYEAQ. The V end lost 5 bases, the J end lost 6 bases, and 14 bases lay between the germline ends. The CDR3 loop reads CASSPEPDSEQYF. As DNA, the CDR3 is TGTGCCAGCAGCCCCGAACCGGACAGCGAGCAGTACTTC.

CDR3 sequence: CASSTLAGGQNEQFF. The DNA of the CDR3 is TGTGCCAGCAGCACCCTAGCGGGGGGGCAGAATGAGCAGTTCTTC. The chain carries TRBV5-5 and TRBJ2-1; 12 bases are shared with TRBD2. The junction had 6 bases not matched to a gene; V was cut back by 4 bases and J by 7 bases. CDR1 is SGHKS and CDR2 is YYEKEE in the germline V gene (reference sequence). This CDR3 region has 15 residues.

V gene TRBV28 combines with J gene TRBJ1-2, with TRBD1 as a possible D gene (6 bases). V was trimmed by 7 bases and J by 1 base, leaving 13 bases between them. The CDR3 totals 14 residues. Germline CDR1 is MDHEN and CDR2 is SYDVKM. This CDR3 is CASNAGAINYGYTF. In nucleotides, the CDR3 is TGTGCCAGCAATGCAGGGGCGATTAACTATGGCTACACCTTC.

The chain carries TRBV6-1 and TRBJ2-1; TRBD1 might be the D (6 bases). Trimming shortened V by 8 bases and J by 6 bases, and 14 bases separated the two germline ends. CDR3 length: 13 amino acids. Per germline, CDR1 MNHNS and CDR2 SASEGT. The CDR3 sequence: CASGYRVANEQFF. As DNA, the CDR3 is TGTGCCAGCGGGTACAGGGTAGCCAATGAGCAGTTCTTC.

A remark on this clone: Other DNA sequences in this sample translate to the same CDR3. The chain is built from TRBV27 and TRBJ2-7, with TRBD2 matching 10 bases. Trimming removed 5 bases from V and 4 bases from J; junction bases left unmatched: 5. Germline-derived CDR1 and CDR2 are MNHEY and SMNVEV (reference sequence). The CDR3 is 14 residues long. DNA of the CDR3: TGTGCCAGCAGTCCAGGACTAGCGGTATACGAGCAGTACTTC. As protein: CASSPGLAVYEQYF.